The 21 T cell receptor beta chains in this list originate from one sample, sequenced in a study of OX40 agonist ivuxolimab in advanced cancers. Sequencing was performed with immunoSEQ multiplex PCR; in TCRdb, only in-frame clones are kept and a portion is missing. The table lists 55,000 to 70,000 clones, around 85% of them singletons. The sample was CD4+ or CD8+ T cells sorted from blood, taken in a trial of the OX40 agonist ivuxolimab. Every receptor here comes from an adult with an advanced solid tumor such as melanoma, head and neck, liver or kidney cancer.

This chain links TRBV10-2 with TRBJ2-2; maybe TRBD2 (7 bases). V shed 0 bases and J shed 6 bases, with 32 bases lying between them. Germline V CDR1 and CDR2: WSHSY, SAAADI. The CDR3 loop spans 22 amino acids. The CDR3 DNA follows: TGCGCCAGCAGTGAGTCTAAAATTTGGGACACTATGCGGGGGCCAAGCGCCGGGGAGCTGTTTTTT. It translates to CASSESKIWDTMRGPSAGELFF.

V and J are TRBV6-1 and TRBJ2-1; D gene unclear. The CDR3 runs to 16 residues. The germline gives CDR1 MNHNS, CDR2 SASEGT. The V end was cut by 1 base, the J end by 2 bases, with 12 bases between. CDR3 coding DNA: TGTGCCAGCAGTGAAGGTAACCTTTGGGCCTACAATGAGCAGTTCTTC. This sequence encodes CASSEGNLWAYNEQFF.

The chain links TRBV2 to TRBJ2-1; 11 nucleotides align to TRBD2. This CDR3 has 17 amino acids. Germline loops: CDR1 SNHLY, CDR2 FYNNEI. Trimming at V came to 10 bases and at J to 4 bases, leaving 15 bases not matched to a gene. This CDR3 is CATPRAPGLAVYNEQFF. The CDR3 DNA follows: TGTGCCACCCCTCGAGCACCGGGACTAGCGGTTTACAATGAGCAGTTCTTC.

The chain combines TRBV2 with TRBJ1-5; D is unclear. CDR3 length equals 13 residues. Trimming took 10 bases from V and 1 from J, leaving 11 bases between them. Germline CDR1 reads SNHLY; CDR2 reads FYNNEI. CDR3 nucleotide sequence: TGTGCCAACATGCGATCAAGCAATCAGCCCCAGCATTTT. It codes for CANMRSSNQPQHF.

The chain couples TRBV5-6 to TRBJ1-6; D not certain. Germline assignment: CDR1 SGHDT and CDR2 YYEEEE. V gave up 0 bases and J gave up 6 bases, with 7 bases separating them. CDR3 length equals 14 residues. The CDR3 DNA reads TGTGCCAGCAGCTTGGGGGAAACTAATTCACCCCTCCACTTT. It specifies CASSLGETNSPLHF.

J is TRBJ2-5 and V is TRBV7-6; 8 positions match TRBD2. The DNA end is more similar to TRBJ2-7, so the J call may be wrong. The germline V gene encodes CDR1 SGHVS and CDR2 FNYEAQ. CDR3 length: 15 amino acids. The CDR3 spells CASSLTLAGSYEQYF. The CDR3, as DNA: TGTGCCAGCAGCTTGACTCTAGCGGGCTCCTACGAGCAGTACTTC.

The CDR3 protein is CASSLGPPGYNEQFF. CDR3 in DNA: TGTGCCAGCAGTTTGGGACCCCCGGGCTACAATGAGCAGTTCTTC. The chain combines TRBV27 with TRBJ2-1; D is perhaps TRBD1 or TRBD2 (5 bases each). The germline gives CDR1 MNHEY, CDR2 SMNVEV (reference sequence). Between the trimmed V and J ends, which lost 3 bases and 3 bases, there was a span of 12 bases. The length of the CDR3 is 15 residues.

Here the CDR3 reads CASSLGWGGEQYF. Here the CDR3 DNA reads TGTGCCAGCAGTTTAGGGTGGGGCGGCGAGCAGTACTTC. The chain has TRBV27 and TRBJ2-7; TRBD1 might be the D (5 bases). The germline V and J ends were trimmed by 2 bases and 6 bases, with 11 bases remaining between them. The germline V gene encodes CDR1 MNHEY and CDR2 SMNVEV (reference sequence). This CDR3 spans 13 amino acids.

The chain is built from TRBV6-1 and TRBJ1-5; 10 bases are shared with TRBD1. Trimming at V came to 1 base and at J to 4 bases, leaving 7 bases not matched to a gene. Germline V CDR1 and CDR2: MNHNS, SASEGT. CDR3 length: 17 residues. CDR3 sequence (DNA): TGTGCCAGCAGTGAAGAGGGACAGGGGCCCGTTAATCAGCCCCAGCATTTT. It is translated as CASSEEGQGPVNQPQHF.

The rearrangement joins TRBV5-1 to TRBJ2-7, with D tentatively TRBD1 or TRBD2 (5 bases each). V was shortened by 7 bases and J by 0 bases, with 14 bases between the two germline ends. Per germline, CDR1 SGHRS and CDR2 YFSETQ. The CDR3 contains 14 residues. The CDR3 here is CASPEGRISYEQYF. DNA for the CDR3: TGCGCCAGCCCTGAGGGGCGAATCTCCTACGAGCAGTACTTC.

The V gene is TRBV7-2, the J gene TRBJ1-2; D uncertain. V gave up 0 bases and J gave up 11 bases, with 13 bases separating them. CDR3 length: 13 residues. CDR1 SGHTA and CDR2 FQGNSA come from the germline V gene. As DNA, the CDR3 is TGTGCCAGCAGCTTAGCCGACGGGCAGCGTTACACCTTC. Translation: CASSLADGQRYTF.

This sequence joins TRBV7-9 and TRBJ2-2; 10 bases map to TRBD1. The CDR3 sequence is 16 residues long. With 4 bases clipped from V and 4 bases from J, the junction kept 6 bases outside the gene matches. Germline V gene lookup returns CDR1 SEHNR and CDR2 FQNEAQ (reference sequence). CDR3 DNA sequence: TGTGCCAGCAGCTACGACAGGGGGCGCGCCACCGGGGAGCTGTTTTTT. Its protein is CASSYDRGRATGELFF.

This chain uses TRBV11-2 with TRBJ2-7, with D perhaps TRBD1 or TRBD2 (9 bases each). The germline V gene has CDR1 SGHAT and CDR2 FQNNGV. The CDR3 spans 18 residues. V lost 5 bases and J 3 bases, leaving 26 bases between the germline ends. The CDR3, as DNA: TGTGCCAGCAGCCCTGGACAGGGGTGGCAGCGGGAGGACTACGAGCAGTACTTC. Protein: CASSPGQGWQREDYEQYF.

The CDR3 spells CATSRDFTTDTQYF. In nucleotides, the CDR3 is TGTGCCACCAGCAGGGACTTCACCACAGATACGCAGTATTTT. V is TRBV15 and J is TRBJ2-3, with D possibly TRBD2 on 5 matching bases. Trimming left V 3 bases short and J 2 bases short, with 9 bases between. This CDR3 region has 14 residues. From germline, CDR1 is LNHNV and CDR2 YYDKDF (reference sequence).

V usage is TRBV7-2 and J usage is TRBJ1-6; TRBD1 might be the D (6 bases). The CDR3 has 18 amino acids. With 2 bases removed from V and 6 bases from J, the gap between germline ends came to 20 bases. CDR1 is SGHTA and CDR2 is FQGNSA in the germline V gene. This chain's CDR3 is CASSLMGHLYDGNSPLHF. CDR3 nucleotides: TGTGCCAGCAGCTTAATGGGACACTTATATGATGGTAATTCACCCCTCCACTTT.

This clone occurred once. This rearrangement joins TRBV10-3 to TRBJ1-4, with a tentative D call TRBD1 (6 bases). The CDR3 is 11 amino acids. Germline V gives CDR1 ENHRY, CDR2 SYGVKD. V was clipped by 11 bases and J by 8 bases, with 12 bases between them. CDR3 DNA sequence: TGTGCCGTCGGGGGCTGGGAAAAACTGTTTTTT. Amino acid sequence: CAVGGWEKLFF.

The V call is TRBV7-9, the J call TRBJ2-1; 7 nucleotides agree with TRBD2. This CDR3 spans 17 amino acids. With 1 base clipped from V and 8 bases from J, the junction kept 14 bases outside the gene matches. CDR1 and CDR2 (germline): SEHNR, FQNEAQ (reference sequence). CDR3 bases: TGTGCCAGCAGCTTAGTCGCGAGCGGGGATGGTGGTGATGAGCAGTTCTTC. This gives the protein CASSLVASGDGGDEQFF.

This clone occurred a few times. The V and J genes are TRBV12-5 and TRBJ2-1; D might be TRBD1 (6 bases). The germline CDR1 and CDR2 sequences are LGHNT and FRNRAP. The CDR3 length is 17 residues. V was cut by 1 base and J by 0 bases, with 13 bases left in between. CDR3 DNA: TGTGCTAGTGGTTTGGGTCAGGGGACGAGCTCCTACAATGAGCAGTTCTTC. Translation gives CASGLGQGTSSYNEQFF.

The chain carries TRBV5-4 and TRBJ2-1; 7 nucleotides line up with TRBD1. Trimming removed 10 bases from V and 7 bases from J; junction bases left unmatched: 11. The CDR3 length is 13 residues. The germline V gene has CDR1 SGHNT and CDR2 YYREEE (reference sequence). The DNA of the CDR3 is TGTGCCGACGGTGGGACAGCACAAAATGAGCAGTTCTTC. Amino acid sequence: CADGGTAQNEQFF.

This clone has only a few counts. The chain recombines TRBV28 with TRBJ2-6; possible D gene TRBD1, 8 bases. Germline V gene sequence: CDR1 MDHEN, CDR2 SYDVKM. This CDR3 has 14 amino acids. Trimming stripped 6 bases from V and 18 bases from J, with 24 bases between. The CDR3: CASRPQGGRTPQTF. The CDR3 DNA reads TGTGCCAGCAGGCCACAGGGGGGGAGGACCCCACAGACTTTC.

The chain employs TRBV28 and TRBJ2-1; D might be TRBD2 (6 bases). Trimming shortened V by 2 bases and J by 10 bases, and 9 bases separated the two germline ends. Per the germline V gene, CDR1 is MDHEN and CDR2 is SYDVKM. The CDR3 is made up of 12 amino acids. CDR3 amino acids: CASSLPLAEQFF. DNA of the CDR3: TGTGCCAGCAGTTTACCGCTAGCGGAGCAGTTCTTC.